The T cell receptor (beta chain) under discussion was sequenced for a study of regulatory T cells in long-lasting Graves disease. In the case of this clonotype: A much larger clone differs from this one at a single base, so this may be a read error. The CDR3 end shows no conserved phenylalanine or tryptophan, and so a read error is likely.

Described time point: persistent/refractory GD, antithyroid drugs over 5 years with positive TRAb. PBMCs were the source of the RNA used for TCR sequencing. iRepertoire HTBI primers and Arm-PCR of CDR3 regions built TCR beta libraries. One entry per CDR3 protein, called by TCRdb with MiXCR from the multiplex PCR reads. There are fewer than 550,000 distinct CDR3 sequences in the sample; 20% to 25% occur only once, and 7% to 9% lies in the top ten. V trimming: 0 bases; J trimming: 5 bases; junction bases outside the gene matches: 6. Germline assignment: CDR1 KGHSY and CDR2 FQNENV. This CDR3 comprises 16 residues.

The sample here was peripheral blood mononuclear cells (PBMCs), taken when the disease was refractory, from a patient treated with antithyroid drugs. This clonotype was obtained from a female donor with Graves disease. The V call is TRBV16, the J call TRBJ1-5, with TRBD1 matching over 8 bases. The CDR3 loop reads CASSQSPNRGDQPQHL. In nucleotides, the CDR3 is TGTGCCAGCAGCCAATCACCCAACAGGGGGGATCAGCCCCAGCATCTT.